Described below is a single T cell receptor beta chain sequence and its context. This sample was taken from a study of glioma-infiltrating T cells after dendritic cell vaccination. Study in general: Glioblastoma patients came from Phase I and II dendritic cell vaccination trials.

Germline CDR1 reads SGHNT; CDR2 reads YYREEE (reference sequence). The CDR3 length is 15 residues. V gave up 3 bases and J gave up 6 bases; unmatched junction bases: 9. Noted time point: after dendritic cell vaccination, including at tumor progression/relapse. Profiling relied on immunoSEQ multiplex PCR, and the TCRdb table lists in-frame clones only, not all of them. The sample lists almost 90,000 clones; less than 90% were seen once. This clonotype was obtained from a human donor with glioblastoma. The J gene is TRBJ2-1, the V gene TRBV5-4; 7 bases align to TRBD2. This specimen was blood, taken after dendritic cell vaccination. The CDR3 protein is CASSYRGEFTNEQFF. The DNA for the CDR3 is TGTGCCAGCAGCTATCGGGGGGAGTTCACCAATGAGCAGTTCTTC.